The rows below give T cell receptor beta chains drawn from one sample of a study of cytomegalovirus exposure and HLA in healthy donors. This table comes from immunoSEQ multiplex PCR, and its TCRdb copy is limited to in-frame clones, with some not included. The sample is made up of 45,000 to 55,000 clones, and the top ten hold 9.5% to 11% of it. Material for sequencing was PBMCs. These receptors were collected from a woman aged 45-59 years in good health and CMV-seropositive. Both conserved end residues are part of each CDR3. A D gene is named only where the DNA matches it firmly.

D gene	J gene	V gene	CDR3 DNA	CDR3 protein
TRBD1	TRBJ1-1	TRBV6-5	TGTGCCAGCAGTGTTCAGACAGGGAGGACCACTGAAGCTTTCTTT	CASSVQTGRTTEAFF
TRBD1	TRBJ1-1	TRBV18	TGTGCCAGCTCACTGACAGGGGGAGGAACTGAAGCTTTCTTT	CASSLTGGGTEAFF
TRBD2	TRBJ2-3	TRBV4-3	TGCGCCAGCAGCCAAGAAAAGCTAGCGGGGGGTCGTCGCACAGATACGCAGTATTTT	CASSQEKLAGGRRTDTQYF
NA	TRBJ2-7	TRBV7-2	TGTGCCACCCTCTCAGCCTACGAGCAGTACTTC	CATLSAYEQYF
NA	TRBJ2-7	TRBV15	TGTGCCACCAGCAGAGATCGGGGGTCGGACGAGCAGTACTTC	CATSRDRGSDEQYF
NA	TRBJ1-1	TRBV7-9	TGTGCCAGCACCCTCGAGGGGGAAGGGGCTTTCTTT	CASTLEGEGAFF
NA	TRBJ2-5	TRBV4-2	TGTGCCAGCAGCCAAGATGGGGTAGGGGGAGAGACCCAGTACTTC	CASSQDGVGGETQYF
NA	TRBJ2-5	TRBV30	TGTGCCTGGAGCGGGAACCAAGAGACCCAGTACTTC	CAWSGNQETQYF
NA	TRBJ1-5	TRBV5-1	TGCGCCAGCAGCTTGGCCGGGGGGGGGAATCAGCCCCAGCATTTT	CASSLAGGGNQPQHF
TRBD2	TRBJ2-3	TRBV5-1	TGCGCCAGCAGCTTCGCACTAGCGGGTAGCACAGATACGCAGTATTTT	CASSFALAGSTDTQYF
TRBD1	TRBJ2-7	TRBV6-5	TGTGCCAGCAGTTACTATGGGACAGGGGCCTACGAGCAGTACTTC	CASSYYGTGAYEQYF
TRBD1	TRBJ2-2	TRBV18	TGTGCCAGCTCACCACAAATGGGACAGTGGAACACCGGGGAGCTGTTTTTT	CASSPQMGQWNTGELFF
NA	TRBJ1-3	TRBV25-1	TGTGCCAGCAGTGGGACAGCAGGAAACACCATATATTTT	CASSGTAGNTIYF
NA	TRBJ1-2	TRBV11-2	TGTGCCAGCATCCAAAGCGATCAGGGGTGGTATGGCTACACCTTC	CASIQSDQGWYGYTF
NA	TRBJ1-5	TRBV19	TGTGCCAGTAGTATAGAAGGCGGTCAGCCCCAGCATTTT	CASSIEGGQPQHF